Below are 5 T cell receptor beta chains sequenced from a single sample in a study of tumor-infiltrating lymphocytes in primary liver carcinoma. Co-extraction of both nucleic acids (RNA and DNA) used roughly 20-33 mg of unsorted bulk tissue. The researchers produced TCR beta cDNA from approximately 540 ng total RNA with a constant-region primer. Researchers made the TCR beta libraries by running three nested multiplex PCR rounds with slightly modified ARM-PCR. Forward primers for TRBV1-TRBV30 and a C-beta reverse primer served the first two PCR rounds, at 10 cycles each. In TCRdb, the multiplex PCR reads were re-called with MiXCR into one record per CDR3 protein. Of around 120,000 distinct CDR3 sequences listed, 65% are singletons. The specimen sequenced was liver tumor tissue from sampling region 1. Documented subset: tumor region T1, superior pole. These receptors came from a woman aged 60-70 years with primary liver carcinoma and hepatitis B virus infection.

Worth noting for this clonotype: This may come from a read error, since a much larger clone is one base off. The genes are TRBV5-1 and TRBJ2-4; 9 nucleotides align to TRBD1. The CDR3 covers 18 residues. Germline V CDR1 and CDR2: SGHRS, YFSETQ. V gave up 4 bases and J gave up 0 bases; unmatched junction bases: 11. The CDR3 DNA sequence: TGCGCCAGCAGCCAAGGACAGGGGACTACCGGAGCCAAAAACATTCAGTACTTC. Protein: CASSQGQGTTGAKNIQYF.

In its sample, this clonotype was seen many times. As DNA, the CDR3 is TGCAGCGTTGCCGATGGGGGCGGATATGAAGCTTTCTTT. Translation gives CSVADGGGYEAFF. The chain has TRBV29-1 and TRBJ1-1; D may be TRBD1 (6 bases). The ends were cut back, 4 bases at V and 7 bases at J, with 16 bases in the middle. CDR1 and CDR2 from the germline V gene are SQVTM and ANQGSEA. This CDR3 region has 13 residues.

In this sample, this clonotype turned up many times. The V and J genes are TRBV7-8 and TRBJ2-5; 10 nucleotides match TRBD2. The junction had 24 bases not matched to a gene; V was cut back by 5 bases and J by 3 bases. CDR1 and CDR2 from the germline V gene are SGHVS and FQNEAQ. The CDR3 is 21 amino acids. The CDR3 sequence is CASSPRRTLAGARNTKETQYF. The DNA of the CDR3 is TGTGCCAGCAGCCCCCGCCGGACTCTAGCGGGAGCGAGGAATACAAAAGAGACCCAGTACTTC.

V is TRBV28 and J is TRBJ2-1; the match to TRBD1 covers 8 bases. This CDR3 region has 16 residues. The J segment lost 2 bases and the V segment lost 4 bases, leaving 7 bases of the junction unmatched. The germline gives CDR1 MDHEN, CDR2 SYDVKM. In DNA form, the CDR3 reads TGTGCCAGCAGTTCTGTCGGGACAGGAGCCTACAATGAGCAGTTCTTC. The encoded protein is CASSSVGTGAYNEQFF.

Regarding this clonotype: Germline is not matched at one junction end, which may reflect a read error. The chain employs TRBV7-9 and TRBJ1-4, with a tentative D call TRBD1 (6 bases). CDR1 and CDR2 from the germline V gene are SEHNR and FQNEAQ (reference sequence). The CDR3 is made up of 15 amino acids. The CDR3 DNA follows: TGTGACAGCAGCTTAACAGAGGGGGTGGTTGAAAAGCTGTTTTTT. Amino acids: CDSSLTEGVVEKLFF.